This TCR beta chain was sequenced in a study of T cell repertoires in cytomegalovirus infection (dated by TCRdb to about 2019). In the study overall: Recently identified HLA-C-restricted CMV epitopes, whose presentation resists viral immunomodulation, were targeted by peptide stimulations together with well-studied HLA-B-restricted epitopes. Because public TCR beta signatures pointed to carriage of CMV infection together with the matching HLA type, the HLA type of each donor mattered for the analysis.

The germline V gene encodes CDR1 SGHTA and CDR2 FQGNSA. The cysteine opens and the phenylalanine closes a CDR3 of 17 amino acids. Kept here is only the CDR3 DNA, which spans 51 bases and is read in frame from base 1. Trimming takes 4 bases off V and 4 bases off J; junction bases not matched to a gene: 7. The sequencer was an Illumina HiSeq 1500. TCRdb trimmed the raw reads at Q25, called clones with MiXCR and kept productive beta chains. Rows with a matching CDR3 protein are joined into one entry that keeps the most common DNA and genes. Counted in this sample were about a million distinct CDR3 sequences; less than 40% of them appeared once. Over 13% of the sample goes to the ten largest clones. The paper's findings and limits, for the study overall: In both this cohort and an independent roughly 330-donor cohort, the cumulative frequency of public TCR beta family members distinguished carriers of CMV infection plus the relevant HLA type. In the ex vivo response, HLA-C-restricted CMV-specific TCR beta clonotypes were dominant, and in two of eight donors the single most frequent clonotype came from this HLA-C-restricted group.

This clonotype was seen at least ten times. There is no known antigen for this receptor. Base qualities are not provided; no much larger clone lies one nucleotide away. The treatment or condition tag for this specimen amounts to: in vitro stimulation with specific CMV peptide epitopes to enrich CMV-specific T cells. The origin of this receptor is a human donor in good health (CMV status not recorded). Some clones in this sample may be carry-over from other donors' samples. The V gene is TRBV7-2 and the J gene is TRBJ2-3, and 14 junction bases match TRBD2. The sample here was cultured CD8+ T cells from PBMCs, taken from culture after CMV antigen stimulation. The CDR3 protein: CASSSLRLAGGPDTQYF. The nucleotide sequence reads TGTGCCAGCAGCTCCCTCCGACTAGCGGGGGGGCCAGATACGCAGTATTTT.